The 3 T cell receptor beta chains listed next were all sequenced from one sample in a study of shared clonotypes between healthy human individuals. TCRdb keeps only in-frame clones here, not all; method: immunoSEQ multiplex PCR. The repertoire holds 650,000 to 800,000 clones, with 55% to 80% as singletons. The sample was memory CD4+ T cells sorted from blood. The subset was: CD45RA-negative fraction. Receptors originate from a woman in her twenties or thirties in good health.

The chain employs TRBV5-4 and TRBJ2-1, with TRBD2 matching over 16 bases. The CDR3 sequence is 18 residues long. In germline, CDR1 is SGHNT, CDR2 YYREEE (reference sequence). V lost 4 bases and J lost 7; bases outside the gene matches: 11. The CDR3, as DNA: TGTGCCAGCAGCCTGGGACTAGCGGGAGGGCCAGCGAGAAATGAGCAGTTCTTC. It translates to CASSLGLAGGPARNEQFF.

The CDR3 protein is CASEGPMADTQYF. The CDR3 region has the DNA TGTGCCAGCGAGGGCCCGATGGCAGATACGCAGTATTTT. The rearrangement joins TRBV6-5 to TRBJ2-3; perhaps TRBD2 as D (5 bases). V was cut by 8 bases and J by 4 bases, with 13 bases left in between. CDR3 length: 13 residues. Germline V lookup: CDR1 MNHEY, CDR2 SVGAGI.

This chain links TRBV10-3 with TRBJ2-3, with a tentative D call TRBD2 (6 bases). The CDR3 is made up of 14 amino acids. Germline V gives CDR1 ENHRY, CDR2 SYGVKD. V dropped 7 bases and J dropped 1 base, with 12 bases sitting between them. The CDR3 coding sequence is TGTGCCATCAAGCGGGCCCCCGGCACAGATACGCAGTATTTT. Translation: CAIKRAPGTDTQYF.